This T cell receptor beta chain was recorded in a study of cytomegalovirus exposure and HLA in healthy donors. Use of 60 Vbeta and 13 Jbeta primers characterized the PCR. The assay was immunoSEQ multiplex PCR, and TCRdb's table has in-frame clones only and misses some. The sample yields some 120,000 clones, around 81% seen once. Germline V lookup: CDR1 MDHEN, CDR2 SYDVKM. The CDR3 spans 12 residues. This sequence originates from a woman in her 30s in good health and CMV-seronegative. Sample: PBMCs. The chain links TRBV28 to TRBJ2-5; D is possibly TRBD2 (5 bases). Judging by the DNA end, TRBJ2-7 fits better; the J call may be wrong. CDR3 sequence reads: CASSLPGYEQYF. The CDR3 DNA sequence: TGTGCCAGCAGTTTGCCGGGGTACGAGCAGTACTTC.